This T cell receptor (beta chain) was found in a study of blood T cell repertoires in COVID-19. As for the study in general: Italy, Spain and the United States were the sources of the convalescent and acute COVID-19 samples.

Categorization into cohorts depended on clinical history that participants reported. Resolution of symptoms, clearance, or two negative PCRs was present in recovered Cohort 3 donors. Germline CDR1 and CDR2: SQVTM and ANQGSEA. The ends were cut back, 7 bases at V and 3 bases at J, with 12 bases in the middle. This CDR3 has 12 amino acids. The authors' processing: Amplification with reference gene primers provided the estimates of nucleated cell counts. Sequencing used immunoSEQ multiplex PCR; TCRdb keeps in-frame clones, though not all of them. That table supplies the V and J calls and clone size; D and trimming were determined from the DNA. The sample shows 200,000 or so clones, about 80% of them seen only once.

The receptor was derived from a man aged 35 to 55 who had recovered from COVID-19. This rearrangement joins TRBV29-1 to TRBJ1-2; D remains ambiguous. Sequencing used PBMCs or T cells enriched from blood (not recorded which). CDR3 protein: CSAGLEDYGYTF. In nucleotides, the CDR3 is TGCAGCGCCGGACTGGAGGACTATGGCTACACCTTC.